These T cell receptor beta chains were read from a single sample in a study of T-cell reconstitution after alpha-beta-depleted transplantation in children. TCRdb passed the PCR reads through MiXCR, listing each CDR3 protein once. The data contain approximately 490,000 distinct CDR3 sequences, around 13% of them singletons. Sample: PBMCs from the stem cell graft donor, taken from the stem cell graft. These receptors all come from a human donor who donated a stem cell graft to a child with combined immunodeficiency. Both conserved end residues are part of each CDR3. Each record gives: V gene, J gene, D gene, clone size, CDR3 length, CDR3 protein, CDR3 DNA. A D gene is named only where the DNA matches it firmly. The size of a clone is reported for some rows only, either as once, few or many, or as a class for expanded clones.

v_call: TRBV7-9
j_call: TRBJ2-3
d_call: NA
clone_size: many
cdr3_length: 15
cdr3_aa: CASSLALPSTDTQYF
cdr3_nt: TGTGCCAGCAGCTTAGCTTTGCCGAGCACAGATACGCAGTATTTT

v_call: TRBV12-3/TRBV12-4
j_call: TRBJ2-5
d_call: TRBD1
clone_size: many
cdr3_length: 18
cdr3_aa: CASSFDLLPGQELETQYF
cdr3_nt: TGTGCCAGCAGTTTCGACCTTCTCCCAGGACAGGAGTTAGAGACCCAGTACTTC

v_call: TRBV12-3/TRBV12-4
j_call: TRBJ1-6
d_call: TRBD1
clone_size: few
cdr3_length: 14
cdr3_aa: CASSLGTGYSPLHF
cdr3_nt: TGTGCCAGCAGTTTGGGGACAGGGTATTCACCCCTCCACTTT

v_call: TRBV12-3/TRBV12-4
j_call: TRBJ2-7
d_call: TRBD1
clone_size: many
cdr3_length: 13
cdr3_aa: CASSRGRDNEQYF
cdr3_nt: TGTGCCAGCTCGAGGGGGCGCGATAACGAGCAGTACTTC

v_call: TRBV18
j_call: TRBJ2-7
d_call: TRBD2
clone_size: few
cdr3_length: 16
cdr3_aa: CASSPQAGLLAGEQYF
cdr3_nt: TGTGCCAGCTCACCCCAAGCGGGACTCCTCGCCGGCGAGCAGTACTTC

v_call: TRBV7-2
j_call: TRBJ2-7
d_call: NA
clone_size: NA
cdr3_length: 13
cdr3_aa: CASSLALTYEQYF
cdr3_nt: TGTGCCAGCAGCTTAGCGCTGACCTACGAGCAGTACTTC

v_call: TRBV10-3
j_call: TRBJ2-1
d_call: TRBD2
clone_size: few
cdr3_length: 17
cdr3_aa: CATTAGLWREGYNEQFF
cdr3_nt: TGTGCCACCACAGCGGGCCTTTGGCGGGAGGGCTACAATGAGCAGTTCTTC

v_call: TRBV7-2
j_call: TRBJ2-7
d_call: NA
clone_size: few
cdr3_length: 16
cdr3_aa: CASSLATNPATYEQYF
cdr3_nt: TGTGCCAGCAGCTTAGCGACAAACCCCGCGACCTACGAGCAGTACTTC

v_call: TRBV20-1
j_call: TRBJ1-4
d_call: NA
clone_size: few
cdr3_length: 16
cdr3_aa: CSAMDLGGEGNEKLFF
cdr3_nt: TGCAGTGCTATGGATTTGGGGGGCGAGGGGAATGAAAAACTGTTTTTT

v_call: TRBV7-2
j_call: TRBJ1-5
d_call: TRBD1
clone_size: NA
cdr3_length: 15
cdr3_aa: CASSLFRGLGQPQHF
cdr3_nt: TGTGCCAGCAGCTTATTCAGGGGGCTCGGTCAGCCCCAGCATTTT

v_call: TRBV29-1
j_call: TRBJ2-1
d_call: NA
clone_size: NA
cdr3_length: 14
cdr3_aa: CSVEVEDSYNEQFF
cdr3_nt: TGCAGCGTTGAAGTAGAGGACAGTTACAATGAGCAGTTCTTC

v_call: TRBV12-3/TRBV12-4
j_call: TRBJ1-5
d_call: TRBD1
clone_size: NA
cdr3_length: 14
cdr3_aa: CASSPSGGVKPQHF
cdr3_nt: TGTGCCAGCAGCCCCTCAGGGGGCGTGAAGCCCCAGCATTTT

v_call: TRBV12-3/TRBV12-4
j_call: TRBJ2-3
d_call: TRBD2
clone_size: few
cdr3_length: 14
cdr3_aa: CASSAGLGGDTQYF
cdr3_nt: TGTGCCAGCAGTGCGGGACTAGGAGGAGATACGCAGTATTTT

v_call: TRBV20-1
j_call: TRBJ2-7
d_call: TRBD1
clone_size: many
cdr3_length: 13
cdr3_aa: CSASHRGNYEQYF
cdr3_nt: TGCAGTGCTAGTCACAGGGGCAACTACGAGCAGTACTTC

v_call: TRBV6-1
j_call: TRBJ2-7
d_call: TRBD1
clone_size: NA
cdr3_length: 13
cdr3_aa: CASQDRESSEQYF
cdr3_nt: TGTGCCAGCCAGGACAGGGAGTCCTCCGAGCAGTACTTC

v_call: TRBV12-3/TRBV12-4
j_call: TRBJ2-3
d_call: TRBD2
clone_size: few
cdr3_length: 17
cdr3_aa: CASSLVGSGGAGDTQYF
cdr3_nt: TGTGCCAGCAGTTTAGTAGGTAGCGGGGGTGCGGGAGATACGCAGTATTTT

v_call: TRBV11-2
j_call: TRBJ2-3
d_call: NA
clone_size: many
cdr3_length: 14
cdr3_aa: CASSLGRSRDTQYF
cdr3_nt: TGTGCCAGCAGCTTAGGGCGATCAAGGGATACGCAGTATTTT

v_call: TRBV6-2/TRBV6-3
j_call: TRBJ2-2
d_call: TRBD2
clone_size: NA
cdr3_length: 19
cdr3_aa: CASTPVGKRGAFFSGELFF
cdr3_nt: TGTGCCAGCACCCCAGTCGGGAAGCGGGGGGCCTTCTTCTCCGGGGAGCTGTTTTTT

v_call: TRBV19
j_call: TRBJ1-5
d_call: NA
clone_size: NA
cdr3_length: 15
cdr3_aa: CASSRSVNSNQPQHF
cdr3_nt: TGTGCCAGTAGTAGGTCAGTCAATAGCAATCAGCCCCAGCATTTT

v_call: TRBV5-1
j_call: TRBJ1-6
d_call: NA
clone_size: many
cdr3_length: 16
cdr3_aa: CASRYRPSSYNSPLHF
cdr3_nt: TGCGCCAGCAGATACAGGCCTAGCTCCTATAATTCACCCCTCCACTTT

v_call: TRBV5-1
j_call: TRBJ2-6
d_call: NA
clone_size: NA
cdr3_length: 17
cdr3_aa: CASSLAGTYSGANVLTF
cdr3_nt: TGCGCCAGCAGCTTGGCCGGGACATACTCTGGGGCCAACGTCCTGACTTTC

v_call: TRBV5-6
j_call: TRBJ1-1
d_call: NA
clone_size: few
cdr3_length: 15
cdr3_aa: CASSPGPVPHTEAFF
cdr3_nt: TGTGCCAGCAGCCCGGGGCCAGTCCCACACACTGAAGCTTTCTTT

v_call: TRBV24-1
j_call: TRBJ2-3
d_call: TRBD1
clone_size: few
cdr3_length: 15
cdr3_aa: CATSDWTGTTDTQYF
cdr3_nt: TGTGCCACCAGTGATTGGACAGGGACCACAGATACGCAGTATTTT

v_call: TRBV7-9
j_call: TRBJ2-1
d_call: TRBD2
clone_size: many
cdr3_length: 18
cdr3_aa: CASSRSRYSGSSYNEQFF
cdr3_nt: TGTGCCAGCAGCCGTAGTAGGTATAGCGGGAGCTCCTACAATGAGCAGTTCTTC

v_call: TRBV4-3
j_call: TRBJ2-1
d_call: NA
clone_size: NA
cdr3_length: 18
cdr3_aa: CASSQAQMRASSYNEQFF
cdr3_nt: TGCGCCAGCAGCCAAGCTCAAATGCGGGCGAGCTCCTACAATGAGCAGTTCTTC

v_call: TRBV29-1
j_call: TRBJ2-3
d_call: TRBD2
clone_size: NA
cdr3_length: 15
cdr3_aa: CSGRLAGFSTDTQYF
cdr3_nt: TGCAGCGGTCGACTAGCGGGATTTAGCACAGATACGCAGTATTTT

v_call: TRBV5-6
j_call: TRBJ2-1
d_call: TRBD2
clone_size: NA
cdr3_length: 15
cdr3_aa: CASSFLEGTTSGTFF
cdr3_nt: TGTGCCAGCAGCTTCCTCGAGGGCACGACTAGCGGGACGTTCTTC

v_call: TRBV12-3/TRBV12-4
j_call: TRBJ2-1
d_call: TRBD2
clone_size: many
cdr3_length: 15
cdr3_aa: CASSSGTISYNEQFF
cdr3_nt: TGTGCCAGCAGTTCCGGGACTATCTCCTACAATGAGCAGTTCTTC

v_call: TRBV27
j_call: TRBJ1-1
d_call: TRBD1
clone_size: many
cdr3_length: 14
cdr3_aa: CASSSGQGYTEAFF
cdr3_nt: TGTGCCAGCAGTTCCGGACAGGGATACACTGAAGCTTTCTTT

v_call: TRBV4-1
j_call: TRBJ1-6
d_call: TRBD1
clone_size: many
cdr3_length: 14
cdr3_aa: CASSLDRGSSPLHF
cdr3_nt: TGCGCCAGCAGCCTCGACAGGGGTAGTTCACCCCTCCACTTT

v_call: TRBV20-1
j_call: TRBJ2-1
d_call: NA
clone_size: NA
cdr3_length: 15
cdr3_aa: CSARLVYSGYNEQFF
cdr3_nt: TGCAGTGCTAGATTAGTCTATTCCGGCTACAATGAGCAGTTCTTC

v_call: TRBV29-1
j_call: TRBJ2-5
d_call: NA
clone_size: NA
cdr3_length: 16
cdr3_aa: CSVTPRQERYQETQYF
cdr3_nt: TGCAGCGTGACCCCGCGACAGGAGAGGTACCAAGAGACCCAGTACTTC

v_call: TRBV28
j_call: TRBJ2-1
d_call: TRBD1
clone_size: few
cdr3_length: 16
cdr3_aa: CASSLLGTGVSYEQFF
cdr3_nt: TGTGCCAGCAGTTTGTTGGGGACAGGGGTCTCCTATGAGCAGTTCTTC

v_call: TRBV12-3/TRBV12-4
j_call: TRBJ2-1
d_call: TRBD2
clone_size: many
cdr3_length: 17
cdr3_aa: CASSPGLAGGLRHEQFF
cdr3_nt: TGTGCCAGCAGCCCCGGACTAGCGGGGGGGCTGCGCCATGAGCAGTTCTTC

v_call: TRBV20-1
j_call: TRBJ1-1
d_call: TRBD1
clone_size: many
cdr3_length: 15
cdr3_aa: CSARRTGGEKTEAFF
cdr3_nt: TGCAGTGCTAGACGGACAGGGGGGGAGAAGACTGAAGCTTTCTTT

v_call: TRBV5-6
j_call: TRBJ1-5
d_call: NA
clone_size: NA
cdr3_length: 13
cdr3_aa: CASSLVGGSAQHF
cdr3_nt: TGTGCCAGCAGCTTGGTTGGGGGGAGCGCCCAGCATTTT

v_call: TRBV12-3/TRBV12-4
j_call: TRBJ2-3
d_call: NA
clone_size: many
cdr3_length: 14
cdr3_aa: CASRLGIATDTQYF
cdr3_nt: TGTGCCAGCAGACTCGGGATAGCCACAGATACGCAGTATTTT

v_call: TRBV6-2/TRBV6-3
j_call: TRBJ1-1
d_call: NA
clone_size: NA
cdr3_length: 15
cdr3_aa: CASTQSRQVNTEAFF
cdr3_nt: TGTGCCAGCACACAATCCCGCCAGGTGAACACTGAAGCTTTCTTT

v_call: TRBV27
j_call: TRBJ2-1
d_call: NA
clone_size: few
cdr3_length: 13
cdr3_aa: CASSLTGPSAQFF
cdr3_nt: TGTGCCAGCAGTTTAACTGGGCCGAGCGCGCAGTTCTTC

v_call: TRBV15
j_call: TRBJ2-2
d_call: TRBD1
clone_size: many
cdr3_length: 17
cdr3_aa: CATSRDNRGRFTGELFF
cdr3_nt: TGTGCCACCAGCAGAGATAACAGGGGGCGATTCACCGGGGAGCTGTTTTTT

v_call: TRBV3-1
j_call: TRBJ2-3
d_call: TRBD2
clone_size: NA
cdr3_length: 18
cdr3_aa: CAISFSTSGRGGADTQYF
cdr3_nt: TGTGCCATCAGTTTCTCGACTAGCGGGAGAGGTGGAGCAGATACGCAGTATTTT

v_call: TRBV7-6
j_call: TRBJ1-3
d_call: NA
clone_size: NA
cdr3_length: 15
cdr3_aa: CASSLTDNSGNTIYF
cdr3_nt: TGTGCCAGCAGCTTGACAGATAACTCTGGAAACACCATATATTTT

v_call: TRBV11-2
j_call: TRBJ2-5
d_call: NA
clone_size: few
cdr3_length: 15
cdr3_aa: CASSLGGPAQETQYF
cdr3_nt: TGTGCCAGCAGCTTAGGGGGCCCGGCCCAAGAGACCCAGTACTTC

v_call: TRBV30
j_call: TRBJ2-2
d_call: TRBD2
clone_size: NA
cdr3_length: 12
cdr3_aa: CAWSRGDGELFF
cdr3_nt: TGTGCCTGGAGTCGGGGGGACGGGGAGCTGTTTTTT

v_call: TRBV27
j_call: TRBJ1-6
d_call: NA
clone_size: NA
cdr3_length: 14
cdr3_aa: CASSPPARYSPLHF
cdr3_nt: TGTGCCAGCAGTCCCCCCGCGCGCTATTCACCCCTCCACTTT

v_call: TRBV4-2
j_call: TRBJ2-7
d_call: TRBD1
clone_size: NA
cdr3_length: 15
cdr3_aa: CASSQDGTGSYEQYF
cdr3_nt: TGTGCCAGCAGCCAAGATGGGACAGGGTCCTACGAGCAGTACTTC

v_call: TRBV20-1
j_call: TRBJ2-1
d_call: NA
clone_size: NA
cdr3_length: 15
cdr3_aa: CSALIRHSSYNEQFF
cdr3_nt: TGCAGTGCTTTAATAAGACATAGCTCCTACAATGAGCAGTTCTTC

v_call: TRBV29-1
j_call: TRBJ1-3
d_call: NA
clone_size: many
cdr3_length: 11
cdr3_aa: CSSQSGNTIYF
cdr3_nt: TGCAGCTCCCAAAGCGGAAACACCATATATTTT

v_call: TRBV29-1
j_call: TRBJ2-7
d_call: NA
clone_size: NA
cdr3_length: 12
cdr3_aa: CSVETGAYEQYF
cdr3_nt: TGCAGCGTTGAAACGGGGGCCTACGAGCAGTACTTC

v_call: TRBV27
j_call: TRBJ2-1
d_call: TRBD2
clone_size: NA
cdr3_length: 15
cdr3_aa: CASRGLAGGPDEQFF
cdr3_nt: TGTGCCAGCAGGGGACTAGCGGGAGGGCCGGATGAGCAGTTCTTC